This T cell receptor (beta chain) was sequenced in a study of T cells in localized non-small cell lung cancer. The CDR3 length is 10 residues. The V end lost 4 bases, the J end lost 6 bases, and 3 bases lay between the germline ends. Germline CDR1 and CDR2: DFQATT and SNEGSKA (reference sequence). TCRdb's table, derived via immunoSEQ multiplex PCR, lists solely in-frame clones and lacks some. The sample records roughly 35,000 clones, roughly 90% being singletons. The source material was peripheral blood, sampled before any cancer treatment. J is TRBJ1-4 and V is TRBV20-1; D is undetermined. The origin of this receptor is a female donor at least 60 years old with stage I lung adenocarcinoma. CDR3 in amino acids: CSAIDEKLFF. The CDR3 region has the DNA TGCAGTGCTATAGATGAAAAACTGTTTTTT.